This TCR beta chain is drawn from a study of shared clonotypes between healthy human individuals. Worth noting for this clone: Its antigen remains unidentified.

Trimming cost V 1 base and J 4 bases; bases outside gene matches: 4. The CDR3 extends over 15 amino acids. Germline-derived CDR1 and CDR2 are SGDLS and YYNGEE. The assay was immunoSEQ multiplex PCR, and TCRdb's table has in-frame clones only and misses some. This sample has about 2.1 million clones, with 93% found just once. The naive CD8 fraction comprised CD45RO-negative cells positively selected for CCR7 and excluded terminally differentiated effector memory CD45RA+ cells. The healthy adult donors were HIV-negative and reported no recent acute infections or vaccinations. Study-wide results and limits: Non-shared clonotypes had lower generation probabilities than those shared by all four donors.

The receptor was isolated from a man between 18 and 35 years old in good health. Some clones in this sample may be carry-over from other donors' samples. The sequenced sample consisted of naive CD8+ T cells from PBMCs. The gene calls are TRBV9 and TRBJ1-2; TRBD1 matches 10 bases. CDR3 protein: CASSVLGQGSYGYTF. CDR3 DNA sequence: TGTGCCAGCAGCGTATTGGGACAGGGGTCCTATGGCTACACCTTC.